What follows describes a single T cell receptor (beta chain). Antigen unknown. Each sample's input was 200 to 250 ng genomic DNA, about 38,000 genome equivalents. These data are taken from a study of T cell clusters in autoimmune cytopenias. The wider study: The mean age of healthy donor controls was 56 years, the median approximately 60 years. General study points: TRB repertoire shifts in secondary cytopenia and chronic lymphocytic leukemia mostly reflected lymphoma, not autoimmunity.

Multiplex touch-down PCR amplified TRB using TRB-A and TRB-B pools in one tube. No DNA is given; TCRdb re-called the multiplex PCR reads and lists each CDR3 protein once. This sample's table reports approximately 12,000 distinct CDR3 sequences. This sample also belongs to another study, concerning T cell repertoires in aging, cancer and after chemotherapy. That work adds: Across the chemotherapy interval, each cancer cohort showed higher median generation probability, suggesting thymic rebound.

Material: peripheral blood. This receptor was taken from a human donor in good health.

The CDR3 loop reads CASSPPLPGLAVNTGELFF. This rearrangement joins TRBV7-9 to TRBJ2-2; TCRdb calls TRBD2, which cannot be checked without DNA. Germline assignment: CDR1 SEHNR and CDR2 FQNEAQ (reference sequence). There are 19 residues in the CDR3.